This T cell receptor beta chain was retrieved from a study of T-cell memory formation after mild COVID-19. Findings and caveats of the study: There were some responding clones in pre-infection memory, which suggested that cross-reactive memory had joined.

The CDR3 is 12 residues long. Trimming removed 1 base at V and 5 bases at J, with 9 bases between. CDR1 DFQATT and CDR2 SNEGSKA come from the germline V gene (reference sequence). This clonotype was detected a few times. What it binds is unknown. Using its own MiXCR run on the 5' RACE reads, TCRdb lists one record per CDR3 protein. Of about 170,000 distinct CDR3 sequences listed, over 10% are singletons. The chain recombines TRBV20-1 with TRBJ2-7; D might be TRBD1 (6 bases). Sample: PBMCs or a T cell subset sorted from them (not recorded which). This clonotype was sampled from a man aged 18 to 35 who had mild COVID-19 (a few samples of this study predate the infection). Cell type and time point are not known. The CDR3 nucleotides read TGCAGTGCTAGAGTGGGGGCCCACGAGCAGTACTTC. Translated, it gives CSARVGAHEQYF.